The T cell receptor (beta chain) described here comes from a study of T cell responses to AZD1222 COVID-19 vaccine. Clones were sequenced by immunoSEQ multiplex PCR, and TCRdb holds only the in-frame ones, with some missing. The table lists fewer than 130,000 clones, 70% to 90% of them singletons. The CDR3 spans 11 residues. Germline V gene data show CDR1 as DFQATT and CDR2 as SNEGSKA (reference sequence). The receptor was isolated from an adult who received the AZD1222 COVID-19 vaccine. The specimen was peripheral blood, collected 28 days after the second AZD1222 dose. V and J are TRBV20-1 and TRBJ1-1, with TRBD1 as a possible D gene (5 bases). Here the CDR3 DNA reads TGCAGGGGCTCAGGGACCACTGAAGCTTTCTTT. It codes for CRGSGTTEAFF.